This entry lists 28 T cell receptor beta chains sequenced from one sample in a study of cytomegalovirus exposure and HLA in healthy donors (dated by TCRdb to about 2017). Receptor amplification or capture employed the immunoSEQ multiplex PCR assay. For the multiplex PCR, a mixture combining 60 forward primers for TCR Vbeta segments and 13 reverse primers for TCR Jbeta segments was used. What TCRdb holds here is the immuneACCESS table cut down to in-frame rearrangements. Part of the clones is not present; checked against another copy, under half of the missing clones reflect an unresolved V gene, and the others are unexplained. The sample table shows 73,000 or so clones, and roughly 73% are seen once. The biggest ten clones account for about 16% of the sample. The source material was PBMCs. Receptors originate from a woman aged 40 to 50 in good health and CMV-seropositive.

This chain joins TRBV11-2 and TRBJ1-2; 8 nucleotides agree with TRBD1. CDR1 is SGHAT, CDR2 FQNNGV, per germline. CDR3 length equals 15 residues. With V trimmed by 3 bases and J by 0 bases, 3 bases remained unmatched. CDR3 nucleotide sequence: TGTGCCAGCAGCTTTGACAGGGGAGCTAACTATGGCTACACCTTC. Its translation: CASSFDRGANYGYTF. The whole variable domain, filled in from reference TRBV11-2 and TRBJ1-2, reads EAGVAQSPRYKIIEKRQSVAFWCNPISGHATLYWYQQILGQGPKLLIQFQNNGVVDDSQLPKDRFSAERLKGVDSTLKIQPAKLEDSAVYLCASSFDRGANYGYTFGSGTRLTVV.

This clone appeared many times. V is TRBV5-6 and J is TRBJ2-5; tentative D call: TRBD2 (6 bases). This CDR3 is built from 14 residues. Germline CDR1 is SGHDT and CDR2 is YYEEEE. V dropped 1 base and J dropped 6 bases, with 13 bases sitting between them. Here the CDR3 reads CASSLSAGRKTQYF. The CDR3 DNA reads TGTGCCAGCAGCTTGTCCGCAGGGAGGAAGACCCAGTACTTC. Drawing the rest from reference TRBV5-6 and TRBJ2-5, the complete variable domain is DAGVTQSPTHLIKTRGQQVTLRCSPKSGHDTVSWYQQALGQGPQFIFQYYEEEERQRGNFPDRFSGHQFPNYSSELNVNALLLGDSALYLCASSLSAGRKTQYFGPGTRLLVL.

The CDR3, as DNA: TGTGCCAGCAGCACGTATGCTTATCAGTCGGGGGATGGCTACACCTTC. This gives the protein CASSTYAYQSGDGYTF. The chain employs TRBV7-2 and TRBJ1-2; possible D gene TRBD1, 5 bases. CDR3 length equals 16 residues. CDR1 and CDR2 from the germline V gene are SGHTA and FQGNSA. Trimming took 5 bases from V and 6 from J, leaving 22 bases between them. Using reference TRBV7-2 and TRBJ1-2 for the parts outside the CDR3, the full variable domain is GAGVSQSPSNKVTEKGKDVELRCDPISGHTALYWYRQSLGQGLEFLIYFQGNSAPDKSGLPSDRFSAERTGGSVSTLTIQRTQQEDSAVYLCASSTYAYQSGDGYTFGSGTRLTVV.

V and J are TRBV6-1 and TRBJ1-6; 7 bases map to TRBD1. Per the germline V gene, CDR1 is MNHNS and CDR2 is SASEGT. V lost 2 bases, J lost 10 bases, and 5 bases stayed unmatched. The CDR3 is 14 amino acids. In nucleotides, the CDR3 is TGTGCCAGCAGTGAATCAGGGGGTCGGTCACCCCTCCACTTT. It translates to CASSESGGRSPLHF.

The chain carries TRBV7-2 and TRBJ2-7, with D perhaps matching TRBD2 (6 bases). V was trimmed by 1 base and J by 4 bases, leaving 14 bases between them. Germline V gene data show CDR1 as SGHTA and CDR2 as FQGNSA. The CDR3 loop spans 15 amino acids. The CDR3 here is CASSLDAGSRYEQYF. CDR3 DNA: TGTGCCAGCAGCTTAGACGCGGGGAGCAGGTACGAGCAGTACTTC.

This chain connects TRBV6-1 to TRBJ2-1, with TRBD2 matching 9 bases. There are 15 residues in the CDR3. V dropped 4 bases and J dropped 0; count of bases not matched to a gene: 1. Germline CDR1 and CDR2: MNHNS and SASEGT. For the CDR3, the DNA is TGTGCCAGCAGTGCTAGCGGGGACTCCTACAATGAGCAGTTCTTC. Protein sequence: CASSASGDSYNEQFF.

In this sample, this clone turned up once. The rearrangement links TRBV19 to TRBJ2-5, with D tentatively TRBD2 (6 bases). Trimming pared 6 bases from V and 2 bases from J, leaving 7 bases between. The CDR3 has 12 amino acids. Looked up from germline, CDR1 is LNHDA and CDR2 is SQIVND (reference sequence). The CDR3 DNA reads as TGTGCCAGTAGGGGGAGGCAAGAGACCCAGTACTTC. Its translation: CASRGRQETQYF. The whole variable domain, remainder taken from reference TRBV19 and TRBJ2-5, is DGGITQSPKYLFRKEGQNVTLSCEQNLNHDAMYWYRQDPGQGLRLIYYSQIVNDFQKGDIAEGYSVSREKKESFPLTVTSAQKNPTAFYLCASRGRQETQYFGPGTRLLVL.

V gene TRBV4-2 combines with J gene TRBJ1-5, with D perhaps TRBD1 (5 bases). CDR1 and CDR2 (germline): LGHNA, YNFKEQ. V was clipped by 0 bases and J by 4 bases, with 10 bases between them. The CDR3 consists of 15 residues. The CDR3 loop reads CASSQDGGGNQPQHF. The CDR3 nucleotides read TGTGCCAGCAGCCAAGATGGCGGGGGTAATCAGCCCCAGCATTTT.

The gene calls are TRBV18 and TRBJ1-2; 10 bases match TRBD1. J lost 8 bases, V lost 3 bases, and 12 bases had no gene match. The CDR3 spans 16 residues. The germline V gene encodes CDR1 KGHSH and CDR2 LQKENI. CDR3 sequence (DNA): TGTGCCAGCTCACCTTCTCGAGACGGACAGGGGGAAGGCTACACCTTC. Translating it yields CASSPSRDGQGEGYTF.

This clone has a handful of counts. Given a far larger clone just one base away, this is likely a sequencing read error. The chain links TRBV10-3 to TRBJ1-1, with 7 bases matching TRBD1. Germline V gene data show CDR1 as ENHRY and CDR2 as SYGVKD. The CDR3 is 14 residues long. Trimming at V came to 10 bases and at J to 3 bases, leaving 11 bases not matched to a gene. The CDR3 spells CATATGDSHTEAFF. CDR3 coding DNA: TGTGCCACGGCTACAGGGGACTCGCACACTGAAGCTTTCTTT.

The chain has TRBV7-8 and TRBJ2-3, with 10 bases fitting TRBD2. The CDR3 consists of 16 residues. The V gene end was trimmed by 1 base and the J gene end by 4 bases; junction bases not matched to a gene: 5. Germline CDR1 and CDR2: SGHVS and FQNEAQ. The CDR3 region has the DNA TGTGCCAGCAGCTTAGTGGCTAGCGGGAGCTCAGATACGCAGTATTTT. Its translation is CASSLVASGSSDTQYF.

The chain joins TRBV7-8 to TRBJ2-3, with a weak D call TRBD1 (6 bases). This CDR3 is built from 19 residues. V was shortened by 2 bases and J by 0 bases, with 21 bases between the two germline ends. Germline CDR1 SGHVS, CDR2 FQNEAQ. CDR3 loop: CASSLSRLTGTHSTDTQYF. In nucleotides, the CDR3 is TGTGCCAGCAGCTTATCTCGTCTAACAGGGACCCATAGCACAGATACGCAGTATTTT.

DNA for the CDR3: TGTGCCAGCAGCTTAGGGGGCAGCGCGACTGGAAACACCATATATTTT. Its translation: CASSLGGSATGNTIYF. The gene calls are TRBV11-3 and TRBJ1-3; tentative D call: TRBD1 (5 bases). Trimming removed 1 base from V and 2 bases from J, with 12 bases in between. The CDR3 runs to 16 residues. Germline V gene data show CDR1 as SGHNT and CDR2 as YENEEA.

Only a few counts were recorded for this clone. The chain carries TRBV27 and TRBJ1-5, with a tentative D call TRBD1 (6 bases). The germline V gene encodes CDR1 MNHEY and CDR2 SMNVEV (reference sequence). V was trimmed by 4 bases and J by 3 bases, leaving 7 bases between them. The CDR3 has 13 residues. DNA for the CDR3: TGTGCCAGCAGTTCGGGACACAATCAGCCCCAGCATTTT. Translating it yields CASSSGHNQPQHF.

This clone was picked up a small number of times. This rearrangement joins TRBV20-1 to TRBJ2-1, with 9 bases identical to TRBD1. The V gene's germline CDR1 is DFQATT and CDR2 SNEGSKA (reference sequence). This CDR3 is 11 amino acids long. This chain's CDR3 is CSNEQGAEQFF. The CDR3 DNA reads as TGCAGCAATGAACAGGGGGCTGAGCAGTTCTTC.

The chain uses TRBV9 and TRBJ1-1; a possible D gene is TRBD1 (6 bases). Trimming took off 0 bases at V and 5 bases at J, with 14 bases between the two ends. CDR1 is SGDLS, CDR2 YYNGEE, per germline. The CDR3 has 15 residues. The CDR3 reads CASSVDGGRETEAFF. CDR3 bases: TGTGCCAGCAGCGTAGATGGGGGCCGAGAGACTGAAGCTTTCTTT.

This rearrangement joins TRBV4-1 to TRBJ1-4; 10 bases are a match to TRBD1. J lost 8 bases, V lost 4 bases, and 19 bases had no gene match. Germline V gene data show CDR1 as MGHRA and CDR2 as YSYEKL. This CDR3 has 19 residues. The CDR3 bases are TGCGCCAGCAGCCTATATTGGGACAGGGGAGCCTATCAGGAAGAAAAACTGTTTTTT. Protein sequence: CASSLYWDRGAYQEEKLFF.

This clone has more than one count but fewer than ten. V usage is TRBV30 and J usage is TRBJ1-1, with TRBD1 as a possible D gene (6 bases). Germline CDR1 reads GTSNPN; CDR2 reads SVGIG (reference sequence). The CDR3 totals 12 residues. The ends were cut back, 0 bases at V and 4 bases at J, with 6 bases in the middle. DNA of the CDR3: TGTGCCTGGAGTGTAGGGGGCACTGAAGCTTTCTTT. This codes for CAWSVGGTEAFF.

This sequence joins TRBV27 and TRBJ2-7; TRBD1 aligns across 10 bases. The CDR3 extends over 16 amino acids. V shed 3 bases, J shed 5 bases, and the junction held 10 bases outside the gene matches. Germline CDR1 is MNHEY and CDR2 is SMNVEV (reference sequence). The CDR3 DNA is TGTGCCAGCAGTTTTGCTGGAGGGACAGGGGACCACGAGCAGTACTTC. This gives the protein CASSFAGGTGDHEQYF.

J is TRBJ2-3 and V is TRBV11-2; 9 nucleotides match TRBD2. The germline CDR1 and CDR2 sequences are SGHAT and FQNNGV. There are 16 residues in the CDR3. Losses at the gene ends were 3 bases for V and 3 bases for J; bases not matched to a gene: 7. The DNA of the CDR3 is TGTGCCAGCAGCTTTTGGGCGGGGGGGAGGACAGATACGCAGTATTTT. The encoded protein is CASSFWAGGRTDTQYF.

CDR3 DNA: TGTGCCAGCAGCAAGATGGGGGACTACCCCTCTGGGGCCAACGTCCTGACTTTC. This gives the protein CASSKMGDYPSGANVLTF. The V gene is TRBV9, the J gene TRBJ2-6; the match to TRBD2 covers 7 bases. The CDR3 totals 18 residues. The germline V gene has CDR1 SGDLS and CDR2 YYNGEE. With 4 bases clipped from V and 0 bases from J, the junction kept 10 bases outside the gene matches.

The V and J genes are TRBV5-1 and TRBJ2-7; perhaps TRBD1 as D (7 bases). The CDR3 length is 15 residues. Trimming removed 4 bases at V and 0 bases at J, with 14 bases between. Germline V lookup: CDR1 SGHRS, CDR2 YFSETQ. CDR3 sequence: CASSTGGGNSYEQYF. For the CDR3, the DNA is TGCGCCAGCAGCACCGGAGGGGGCAACTCCTACGAGCAGTACTTC.

In DNA form, the CDR3 reads TGCGCCAGCAGCTTGATCGTCGGGACAGGGGGTGGTAACACCGGGGAGCTGTTTTTT. Translated, it gives CASSLIVGTGGGNTGELFF. This chain uses TRBV5-1 with TRBJ2-2; TRBD1 matches 11 bases. Germline V lookup: CDR1 SGHRS, CDR2 YFSETQ. The CDR3 extends over 19 amino acids. The V segment lost 1 base and the J segment 2 bases; nucleotides outside the gene matches: 10. The full variable domain, completed using reference TRBV5-1 and TRBJ2-2, is KAGVTQTPRYLIKTRGQQVTLSCSPISGHRSVSWYQQTPGQGLQFLFEYFSETQRNKGNFPGRFSGRQFSNSRSEMNVSTLELGDSALYLCASSLIVGTGGGNTGELFFGEGSRLTVL.

The chain links TRBV2 to TRBJ2-1; 9 bases fit TRBD1. CDR1 is SNHLY and CDR2 is FYNNEI in the germline V gene. The CDR3 sequence is 14 residues long. Losses at the gene ends were 7 bases for V and 1 base for J; bases not matched to a gene: 2. The CDR3 sequence: CASIGTGSYNEQFF. CDR3 coding DNA: TGTGCCAGCATCGGGACAGGGTCCTACAATGAGCAGTTCTTC. The whole variable domain, filled in from reference TRBV2 and TRBJ2-1, reads EPEVTQTPSHQVTQMGQEVILRCVPISNHLYFYWYRQILGQKVEFLVSFYNNEISEKSEIFDDQFSVERPDGSNFTLKIRSTKLEDSAMYFCASIGTGSYNEQFFGPGTRLTVL.

On this clone itself: The sample holds other DNA sequences that translate to the same CDR3. The chain is built from TRBV6-1 and TRBJ2-2, with D possibly TRBD2 on 7 matching bases. From germline, CDR1 is MNHNS and CDR2 SASEGT. V shed 2 bases and J shed 0 bases, with 10 bases lying between them. The CDR3 covers 16 residues. CDR3 amino acids: CASSERGGANTGELFF. The CDR3 DNA reads TGTGCCAGCAGTGAAAGGGGGGGCGCGAACACCGGGGAGCTGTTTTTT.

The J gene is TRBJ2-1, the V gene TRBV9, with 7 bases matching TRBD1. The CDR3 covers 16 residues. CDR1 is SGDLS and CDR2 is YYNGEE in the germline V gene. With V trimmed by 3 bases and J by 5 bases, 11 bases remained unmatched. CDR3 in amino acids: CASSDPRDSSHNEQFF. The CDR3 bases are TGTGCCAGCAGCGACCCCCGGGACAGCTCTCACAATGAGCAGTTCTTC.

The chain couples TRBV10-1 to TRBJ2-1; the D gene is possibly TRBD1 (6 bases). The germline V gene encodes CDR1 WNHNN and CDR2 SYGVQD (reference sequence). The CDR3 is 16 amino acids. The V and J ends lost 0 bases and 2 bases respectively, with 11 bases between them. CDR3 in amino acids: CASSESVGTPYNEQFF. CDR3 DNA sequence: TGCGCCAGCAGTGAGTCGGTAGGGACACCCTACAATGAGCAGTTCTTC.

The chain combines TRBV4-3 with TRBJ1-4, with D hard to call. Trimming took 1 base from V and 3 from J, leaving 9 bases between them. Germline V gene data show CDR1 as LGHNA and CDR2 as YSLEER. CDR3 length: 15 residues. DNA for the CDR3: TGCGCCAGCAGCCAAGGCCGGGGATCTAATGAAAAACTGTTTTTT. This translates into CASSQGRGSNEKLFF.